These 7 T cell receptor beta chains were all obtained from the same sample, sequenced in a study of regulatory T cells in long-lasting Graves disease. The TCR beta library used iRepertoire HTBI primers with Arm-PCR amplification of CDR3. TCRdb called the multiplex PCR reads again in MiXCR, with one record for every CDR3 protein. The sample consists of around 450,000 distinct CDR3 sequences, 15% to 20% of them appearing once. Time point defined: newly diagnosed GD, antithyroid drugs for less than 3 months. Making the TCR library involved RNA that had been extracted from PBMCs. These same records also appear under a second study, on T cells in Graves' hyperthyroidism and ophthalmopathy.

The source was peripheral blood mononuclear cells (PBMCs), collected at new diagnosis, from a patient treated with antithyroid drugs. The receptors come from a man in his forties with Graves disease.

The sample holds many counts of this clonotype. The V gene is TRBV27, the J gene TRBJ1-2; 9 nucleotides align to TRBD1. This CDR3 spans 15 amino acids. The V gene's germline CDR1 is MNHEY and CDR2 SMNVEV (reference sequence). Trimming at V came to 3 bases and at J to 4 bases, leaving 6 bases not matched to a gene. The CDR3 coding sequence is TGTGCCAGCAGTTTTTCTACAGGGGGCAGCTATGGCTACACCTTC. Its protein is CASSFSTGGSYGYTF.

This clonotype was detected ten times or more. The chain employs TRBV29-1 and TRBJ2-1; 7 nucleotides match TRBD1. V shed 3 bases, J shed 4 bases, and the junction held 9 bases outside the gene matches. This CDR3 region has 15 residues. Per germline, CDR1 SQVTM and CDR2 ANQGSEA. In DNA form, the CDR3 reads TGCAGCGTTGACGGATCCGGGACAGAATACAATGAGCAGTTCTTC. Translation gives CSVDGSGTEYNEQFF.

At least ten counts were recorded for this clonotype. The CDR3 bases are TGTGCCAGCAGCCAAGATCTGAGCCAGCCCCAGCATTTT. This gives the protein CASSQDLSQPQHF. The chain recombines TRBV3-1 with TRBJ1-5, with D uncertain. The germline V and J ends were trimmed by 0 bases and 7 bases, with 7 bases remaining between them. Germline-derived CDR1 and CDR2 are LGHDT and YNNKEL (reference sequence). CDR3 size: 13 residues.

This clonotype was picked up many times. The chain couples TRBV28 to TRBJ2-7, with TRBD2 matching over 9 bases. Germline-derived CDR1 and CDR2 are MDHEN and SYDVKM. The V and J ends lost 6 bases and 4 bases, in that order; junction bases with no gene match: 7. The CDR3 consists of 14 residues. The DNA of the CDR3 is TGTGCCAGCAGCCCGGGGACTAGCTGGTACGAGCAGTACTTC. Translation gives CASSPGTSWYEQYF. The whole variable domain, filled in from reference TRBV28 and TRBJ2-7, reads DVKVTQSSRYLVKRTGEKVFLECVQDMDHENMFWYRQDPGLGLRLIYFSYDVKMKEKGDIPEGYSVSREKKERFSLILESASTNQTSMYLCASSPGTSWYEQYFGPGTRLTVT.

This clonotype was picked up a small number of times. The V call is TRBV29-1, the J call TRBJ2-4; D is possibly TRBD2 (5 bases). CDR3 length equals 13 residues. Germline assignment: CDR1 SQVTM and CDR2 ANQGSEA. Trimming removed 2 bases at V and 2 bases at J, with 7 bases between. CDR3 residues: CSVETGTKNIQYF. DNA for the CDR3: TGCAGCGTTGAAACCGGGACCAAAAACATTCAGTACTTC.

Ten or more counts support this clonotype. The chain recombines TRBV20-1 with TRBJ2-7; TRBD2 agrees at 11 bases. The CDR3 sequence is 13 residues long. V lost 0 bases to trimming and J lost 10 bases; unmatched junction nucleotides: 5. Germline CDR1 is DFQATT and CDR2 is SNEGSKA (reference sequence). The CDR3 here is CSARDILAGVQYF. The DNA of the CDR3 is TGCAGTGCTAGAGATATACTAGCGGGAGTTCAGTACTTC.

The chain links TRBV9 to TRBJ1-3; no reliable D call. The CDR3 loop spans 16 amino acids. Per germline, CDR1 SGDLS and CDR2 YYNGEE. The V gene lost 0 bases and the J gene lost 2 bases, with 12 bases spanning the gap. The CDR3 protein is CASSVDPGRAGNTIYF. As DNA, the CDR3 is TGTGCCAGCAGCGTAGACCCGGGTAGAGCTGGAAACACCATATATTTT. The entire variable domain, with the rest obtained from reference TRBV9 and TRBJ1-3, is as follows: DSGVTQTPKHLITATGQRVTLRCSPRSGDLSVYWYQQSLDQGLQFLIQYYNGEERAKGNILERFSAQQFPDLHSELNLSSLELGDSALYFCASSVDPGRAGNTIYFGEGSWLTVV.